This T cell receptor (beta chain) was captured by sequencing in a study of blood T cell repertoires in COVID-19. Profiling relied on immunoSEQ multiplex PCR, and the TCRdb table lists in-frame clones only, not all of them. Among about 260,000 clones listed, about 90% were seen once. The CDR3 contains 13 residues. Germline CDR1 reads LGHDT; CDR2 reads YNNKEL (reference sequence). V lost 5 bases, J lost 6 bases, and 14 bases lay in between. This clone was seen once. V is TRBV3-1 (or the pseudogene TRBV3-2) and J is TRBJ2-7; D possibly corresponds to TRBD2 (6 bases). This clonotype was sampled from a man aged 50 or older who had been exposed to COVID-19. Specimen: PBMCs or T cells enriched from blood (not recorded which). CDR3 sequence (DNA): TGTGCCAGCAGCGCCTCTGCGGAGGGCGAGCAGTACTTC. Translated, it gives CASSASAEGEQYF.